The T cell receptor (beta chain) under discussion was sequenced for a study of control samples from healthy donors and cancer patients. Assay: immunoSEQ multiplex PCR; the TCRdb copy retains only in-frame clones and omits some. The data hold roughly 100,000 clones, with 92% observed a single time. The V segment lost 2 bases and the J segment 7 bases; nucleotides outside the gene matches: 16. Per the germline V gene, CDR1 is MDHEN and CDR2 is SYDVKM. This CDR3 contains 18 residues. This clonotype originated in a human donor in good health. The donor label of this sample is uncertain. Sequenced material: blood. The V gene is TRBV28, the J gene TRBJ1-5; 8 bases match TRBD1. This CDR3 is CASSLSFGAGGPGQPQHF. For the CDR3, the DNA is TGTGCCAGCAGTTTAAGCTTCGGGGCAGGGGGCCCGGGGCAGCCCCAGCATTTT.